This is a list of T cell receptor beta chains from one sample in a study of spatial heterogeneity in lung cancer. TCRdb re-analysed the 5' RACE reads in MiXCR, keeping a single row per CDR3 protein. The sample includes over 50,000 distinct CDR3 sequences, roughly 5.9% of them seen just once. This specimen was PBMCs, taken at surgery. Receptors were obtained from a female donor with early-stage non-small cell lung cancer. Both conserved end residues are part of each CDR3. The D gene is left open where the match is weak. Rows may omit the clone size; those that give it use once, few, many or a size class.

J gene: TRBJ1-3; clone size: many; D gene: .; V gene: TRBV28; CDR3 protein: CASYPNQASGNTIYF; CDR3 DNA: TGTGCCAGCTACCCTAATCAGGCCTCTGGAAACACCATATATTTT
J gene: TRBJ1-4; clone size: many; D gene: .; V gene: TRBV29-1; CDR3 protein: CSVGGAGANEKLFF; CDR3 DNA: TGCAGCGTTGGGGGGGCGGGAGCTAATGAAAAACTGTTTTTT
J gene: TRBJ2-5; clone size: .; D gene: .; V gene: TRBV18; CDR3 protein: CASSPGGQNQETQYF; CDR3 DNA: TGTGCCAGCTCACCAGGTGGACAGAACCAAGAGACCCAGTACTTC
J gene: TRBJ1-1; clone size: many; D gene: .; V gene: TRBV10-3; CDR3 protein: CAITDTVNTEAFF; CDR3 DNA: TGTGCCATCACCGACACGGTGAACACTGAAGCTTTCTTT
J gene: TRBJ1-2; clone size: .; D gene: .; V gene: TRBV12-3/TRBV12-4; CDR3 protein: CASSLGGIYGYTF; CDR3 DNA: TGTGCCAGCAGTTTGGGGGGAATCTATGGCTACACCTTC
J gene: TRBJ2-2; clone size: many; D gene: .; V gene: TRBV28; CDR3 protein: CATRWGTNTGELFF; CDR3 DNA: TGTGCCACAAGGTGGGGGACGAACACCGGGGAGCTGTTTTTT
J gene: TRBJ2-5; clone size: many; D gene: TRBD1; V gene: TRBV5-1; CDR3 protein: CASSGGQVQGETQYF; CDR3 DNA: TGCGCCAGCAGCGGGGGACAGGTCCAGGGAGAGACCCAGTACTTC
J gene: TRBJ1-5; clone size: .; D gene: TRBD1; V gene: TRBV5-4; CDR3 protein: CASSLDRGRNQPQHF; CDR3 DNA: TGTGCCAGCAGCTTGGACAGGGGCCGCAATCAGCCCCAGCATTTT
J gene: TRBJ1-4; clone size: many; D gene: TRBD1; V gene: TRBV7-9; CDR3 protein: CASSQTGGITNEKLFF; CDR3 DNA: TGTGCCAGCAGCCAGACAGGGGGCATAACTAATGAAAAACTGTTTTTT
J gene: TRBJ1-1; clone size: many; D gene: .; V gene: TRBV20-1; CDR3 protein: CSARGGNTEAFF; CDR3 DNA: TGCAGTGCTAGAGGGGGGAACACTGAAGCTTTCTTT
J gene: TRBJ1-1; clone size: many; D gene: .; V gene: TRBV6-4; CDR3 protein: CASRPDGVNTEAFF; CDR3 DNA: TGTGCCAGCAGGCCCGACGGAGTGAACACTGAAGCTTTCTTT
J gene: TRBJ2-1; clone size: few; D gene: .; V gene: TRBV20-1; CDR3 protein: CSARYPGGLNEQFF; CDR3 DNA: TGCAGTGCTCGATACCCGGGGGGCTTAAATGAGCAGTTCTTC
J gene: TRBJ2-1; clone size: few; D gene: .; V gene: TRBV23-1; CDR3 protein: CANPEGYNEQFF; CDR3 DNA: TGCGCCAACCCGGAGGGCTACAATGAGCAGTTCTTC
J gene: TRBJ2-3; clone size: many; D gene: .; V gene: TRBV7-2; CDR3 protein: CASSGMSGGITDTQYF; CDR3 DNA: TGTGCCAGCAGCGGTATGAGCGGCGGGATCACAGATACGCAGTATTTT
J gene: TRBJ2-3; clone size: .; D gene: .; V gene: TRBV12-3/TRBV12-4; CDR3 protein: CASSLDSKSDTQYF; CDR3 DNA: TGTGCCAGCAGTTTGGATAGTAAGTCAGATACGCAGTATTTT
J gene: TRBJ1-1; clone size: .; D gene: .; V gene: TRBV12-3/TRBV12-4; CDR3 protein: CASSARDLNPSDTEAFF; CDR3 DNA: TGTGCCAGCAGTGCCCGGGACCTCAACCCCTCGGACACTGAAGCTTTCTTT
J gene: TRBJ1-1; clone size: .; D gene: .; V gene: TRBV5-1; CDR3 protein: CASSLIGNMNTEAFF; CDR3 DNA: TGCGCCAGCAGCTTGATCGGGAACATGAACACTGAAGCTTTCTTT
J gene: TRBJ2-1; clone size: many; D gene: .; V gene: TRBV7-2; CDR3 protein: CASRGVGEQFF; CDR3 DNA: TGTGCCAGCAGGGGAGTTGGTGAGCAGTTCTTC
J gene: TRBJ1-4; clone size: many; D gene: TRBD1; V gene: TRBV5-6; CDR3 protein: CASSLDRGLAAKLFF; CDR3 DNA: TGTGCCAGCAGCTTGGACAGGGGGCTAGCGGCAAAACTGTTTTTT
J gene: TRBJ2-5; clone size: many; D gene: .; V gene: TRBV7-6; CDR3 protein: CAIGRGQVQETQYF; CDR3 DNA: TGTGCCATCGGGAGAGGACAGGTCCAAGAGACCCAGTACTTC
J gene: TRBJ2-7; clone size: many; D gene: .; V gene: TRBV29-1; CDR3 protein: CSAAGGAYEQYF; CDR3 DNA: TGCAGCGCCGCCGGCGGAGCCTACGAGCAGTACTTC
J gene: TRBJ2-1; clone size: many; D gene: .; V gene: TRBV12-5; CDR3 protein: CASGHRDSSREQFF; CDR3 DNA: TGTGCTAGTGGTCACCGGGACTCTTCCAGGGAGCAGTTCTTC
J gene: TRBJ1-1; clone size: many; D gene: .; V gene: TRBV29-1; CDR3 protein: CSVAQAGDTEAFF; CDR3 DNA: TGCAGCGTTGCTCAGGCCGGAGACACTGAAGCTTTCTTT
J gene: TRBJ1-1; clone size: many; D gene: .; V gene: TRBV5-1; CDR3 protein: CASSLDGTNTEAFF; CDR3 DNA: TGCGCCAGCAGCTTGGATGGGACGAACACTGAAGCTTTCTTT
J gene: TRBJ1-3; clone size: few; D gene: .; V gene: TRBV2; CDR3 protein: CASMDLSGNTIYF; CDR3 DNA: TGTGCCAGCATGGACCTCTCTGGAAACACCATATATTTT
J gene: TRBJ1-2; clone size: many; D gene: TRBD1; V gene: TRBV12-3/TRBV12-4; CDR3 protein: CASSPDRGAHFGYTF; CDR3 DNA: TGTGCCAGCAGTCCGGACAGGGGCGCGCATTTTGGCTACACCTTC
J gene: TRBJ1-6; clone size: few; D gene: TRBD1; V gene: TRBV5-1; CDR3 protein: CASSLDPTGEGSPLHF; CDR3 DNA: TGCGCCAGCAGCTTGGACCCGACAGGGGAAGGTTCACCCCTCCACTTT
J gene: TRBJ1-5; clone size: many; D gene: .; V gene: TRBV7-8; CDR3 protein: CASSPALGDQPQHF; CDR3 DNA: TGTGCCAGCAGCCCTGCCTTGGGAGATCAGCCCCAGCATTTT
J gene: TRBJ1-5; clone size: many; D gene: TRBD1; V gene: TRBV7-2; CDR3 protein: CASSLGGRGLEPQHF; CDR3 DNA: TGTGCCAGCAGCTTAGGGGGAAGGGGGCTGGAGCCCCAGCATTTT